The 10 T cell receptor beta chains given below trace back to one sample, sequenced in a study of OX40 agonist ivuxolimab in advanced cancers. The protocol was immunoSEQ multiplex PCR, while the TCRdb copy is restricted to in-frame clones and leaves out a portion. The sample carries tens of thousands of clones, 65% to 85% recorded once. The sequencing here drew on CD4+ or CD8+ T cells sorted from blood, taken in a trial of the OX40 agonist ivuxolimab. Every receptor here comes from an adult with an advanced solid tumor such as melanoma, head and neck, liver or kidney cancer.

This clone was seen a handful of times. The chain recombines TRBV6-6 with TRBJ1-4; D perhaps matches TRBD1 (6 bases). This CDR3 is 14 amino acids long. V was trimmed by 5 bases and J by 7 bases, leaving 14 bases between them. Germline CDR1 is MNHNY and CDR2 is SVGAGI (reference sequence). The CDR3 DNA reads as TGTGCCAGCAGTACCGGACAGCTGGGTGAAAAACTGTTTTTT. Translating it yields CASSTGQLGEKLFF.

This sequence joins TRBV6-1 and TRBJ2-3; 7 nucleotides agree with TRBD2. The V gene's germline CDR1 is MNHNS and CDR2 SASEGT. This CDR3 has 14 amino acids. Trimming took 8 bases from V and 4 from J; bases not matched to a gene: 9. CDR3 loop: CASGASGNPDTQYF. CDR3 DNA sequence: TGTGCCAGCGGGGCTAGCGGAAACCCAGATACGCAGTATTTT.

The rearrangement links TRBV7-8 to TRBJ1-2; 9 bases line up with TRBD1. J was trimmed by 6 bases and V by 2 bases; bases with no gene match: 10. The CDR3 is made up of 16 amino acids. The germline CDR1 and CDR2 sequences are SGHVS and FQNEAQ. The CDR3 here is CASSLYPGTGRDGYTF. In nucleotides, the CDR3 is TGTGCCAGCAGCTTATATCCTGGGACAGGGAGGGATGGCTACACCTTC. Together with reference TRBV7-8 and TRBJ1-2, the CDR3 gives the full variable domain: GAGVSQSPRYKVAKRGQDVALRCDPISGHVSLFWYQQALGQGPEFLTYFQNEAQLDKSGLPSDRFFAERPEGSVSTLKIQRTQQEDSAVYLCASSLYPGTGRDGYTFGSGTRLTVV.

The chain is built from TRBV7-3 and TRBJ2-5; D is ambiguous. The CDR3 has 13 amino acids. Trimming left V 5 bases short and J 2 bases short, with 9 bases between. Looked up from germline, CDR1 is SGHTA and CDR2 is FQGTGA. The CDR3 sequence is CASSLEVQETQYF. The DNA for the CDR3 is TGTGCCAGCAGCCTCGAGGTTCAAGAGACCCAGTACTTC.

The chain has TRBV5-1 and TRBJ2-3; 11 positions agree with TRBD2. Germline-derived CDR1 and CDR2 are SGHRS and YFSETQ. Trimming at V came to 4 bases and at J to 1 base, leaving 5 bases not matched to a gene. The CDR3 sequence is 16 residues long. CDR3 sequence (DNA): TGCGCCAGCAGCGTAGCGGGGGGGCCAGGCACAGATACGCAGTATTTT. Its translation: CASSVAGGPGTDTQYF.

The chain couples TRBV5-6 to TRBJ1-2; TRBD1 matches at 7 bases. Germline V gene data show CDR1 as SGHDT and CDR2 as YYEEEE. CDR3 size: 14 residues. V dropped 4 bases and J dropped 4; count of bases not matched to a gene: 7. This chain's CDR3 is CASSLTGRPYGYTF. The CDR3 bases are TGTGCCAGCAGCCTGACAGGGCGGCCCTATGGCTACACCTTC.

V usage is TRBV6-6 and J usage is TRBJ2-5, with D uncertain. CDR3 length: 12 amino acids. In germline, CDR1 is MNHNY, CDR2 SVGAGI (reference sequence). With 4 bases removed from V and 0 bases from J, the gap between germline ends came to 3 bases. The CDR3 is CASSWNQETQYF. The CDR3 DNA reads TGTGCCAGCAGTTGGAACCAAGAGACCCAGTACTTC.

The chain couples TRBV19 to TRBJ2-3; D perhaps matches TRBD2 (6 bases). Germline V gene lookup returns CDR1 LNHDA and CDR2 SQIVND (reference sequence). The CDR3 consists of 15 residues. V gave up 3 bases and J gave up 0 bases, with 10 bases separating them. The CDR3 region has the DNA TGTGCCAGTAGTATCTCGGGGGTTAGCACAGATACGCAGTATTTT. Translation: CASSISGVSTDTQYF.

This chain uses TRBV7-9 with TRBJ1-6; 8 nucleotides agree with TRBD1. V shed 4 bases, J shed 6 bases, and the junction held 5 bases outside the gene matches. CDR1 SEHNR and CDR2 FQNEAQ come from the germline V gene (reference sequence). This CDR3 comprises 15 residues. Here the CDR3 DNA reads TGTGCCAGCAGCTCGGGACAGGCATTTAATTCACCCCTCCACTTT. Translated, it gives CASSSGQAFNSPLHF.

The chain has TRBV4-2 and TRBJ2-7, with 10 bases fitting TRBD2. The CDR3 consists of 15 residues. CDR1 LGHNA and CDR2 YNFKEQ come from the germline V gene. Unmatched junction bases numbered 9, after V lost 5 bases and J lost 5 bases. The chain's CDR3 is CASSSRTSGPDEQYF. The CDR3 region has the DNA TGTGCCAGCAGCTCCCGGACTAGCGGCCCGGACGAGCAGTACTTC.